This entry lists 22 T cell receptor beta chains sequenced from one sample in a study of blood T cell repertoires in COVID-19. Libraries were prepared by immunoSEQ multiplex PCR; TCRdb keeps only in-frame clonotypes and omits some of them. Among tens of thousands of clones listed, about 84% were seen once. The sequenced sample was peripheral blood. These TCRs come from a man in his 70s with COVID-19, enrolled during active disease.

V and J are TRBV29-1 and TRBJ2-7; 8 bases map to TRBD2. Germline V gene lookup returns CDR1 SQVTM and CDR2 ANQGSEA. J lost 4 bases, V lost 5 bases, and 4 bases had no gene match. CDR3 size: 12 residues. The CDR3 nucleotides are TGCAGCGTTCGGGAGGGTGTTTACGAGCAGTACTTC. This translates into CSVREGVYEQYF.

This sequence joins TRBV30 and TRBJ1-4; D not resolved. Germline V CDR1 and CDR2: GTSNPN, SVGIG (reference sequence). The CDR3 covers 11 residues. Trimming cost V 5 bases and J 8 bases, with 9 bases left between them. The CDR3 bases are TGTGCCTGGGGTTACCAGGAAAAACTGTTTTTT. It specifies CAWGYQEKLFF.

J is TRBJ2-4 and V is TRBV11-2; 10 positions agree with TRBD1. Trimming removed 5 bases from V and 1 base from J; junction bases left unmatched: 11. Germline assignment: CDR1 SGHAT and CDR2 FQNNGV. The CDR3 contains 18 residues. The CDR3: CASSDRGLYALAKNIQYF. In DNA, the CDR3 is TGTGCCAGCAGCGACAGGGGGCTCTATGCATTGGCCAAAAACATTCAGTACTTC.

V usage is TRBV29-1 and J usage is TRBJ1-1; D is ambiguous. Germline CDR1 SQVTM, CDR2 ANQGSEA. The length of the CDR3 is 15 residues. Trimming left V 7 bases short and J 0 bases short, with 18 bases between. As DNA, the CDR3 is TGCAGCGGCCAGGCGGGGTGGGGAATGAACACTGAAGCTTTCTTT. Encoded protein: CSGQAGWGMNTEAFF.

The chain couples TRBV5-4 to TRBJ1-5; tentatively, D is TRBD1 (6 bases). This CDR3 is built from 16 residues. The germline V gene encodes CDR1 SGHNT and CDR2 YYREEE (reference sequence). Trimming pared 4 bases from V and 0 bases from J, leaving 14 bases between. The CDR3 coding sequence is TGTGCCAGCAGCGTCCAGGGGTTGAGTAGCAATCAGCCCCAGCATTTT. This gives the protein CASSVQGLSSNQPQHF.

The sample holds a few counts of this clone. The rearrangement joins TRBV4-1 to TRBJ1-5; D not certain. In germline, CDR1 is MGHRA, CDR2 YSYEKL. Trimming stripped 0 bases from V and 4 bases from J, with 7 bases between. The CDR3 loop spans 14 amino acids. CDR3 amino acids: CASSQDSGNQPQHF. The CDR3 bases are TGCGCCAGCAGCCAAGATTCGGGGAATCAGCCCCAGCATTTT.

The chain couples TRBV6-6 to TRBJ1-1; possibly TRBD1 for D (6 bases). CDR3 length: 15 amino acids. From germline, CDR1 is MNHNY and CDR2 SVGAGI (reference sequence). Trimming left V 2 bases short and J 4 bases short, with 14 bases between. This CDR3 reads CASSYRGGGATEAFF. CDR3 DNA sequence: TGTGCCAGCAGTTACAGGGGGGGAGGGGCCACTGAAGCTTTCTTT.

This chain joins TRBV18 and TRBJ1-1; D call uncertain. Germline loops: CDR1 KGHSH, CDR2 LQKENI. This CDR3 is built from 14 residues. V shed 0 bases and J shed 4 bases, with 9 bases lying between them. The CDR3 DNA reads TGTGCCAGCTCACCACCTGAGGTAGCCACTGAAGCTTTCTTT. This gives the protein CASSPPEVATEAFF.

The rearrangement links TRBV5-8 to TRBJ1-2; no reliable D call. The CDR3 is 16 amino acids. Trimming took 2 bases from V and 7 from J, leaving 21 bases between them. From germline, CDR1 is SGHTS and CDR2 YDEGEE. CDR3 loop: CASSFVIVAAGAGYTF. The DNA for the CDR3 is TGTGCCAGCAGCTTCGTTATCGTGGCGGCGGGCGCTGGCTACACCTTC. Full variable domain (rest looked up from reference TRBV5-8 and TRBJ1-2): EAGVTQSPTHLIKTRGQQATLRCSPISGHTSVYWYQQALGLGLQFLLWYDEGEERNRGNFPPRFSGRQFPNYSSELNVNALELEDSALYLCASSFVIVAAGAGYTFGSGTRLTVV.

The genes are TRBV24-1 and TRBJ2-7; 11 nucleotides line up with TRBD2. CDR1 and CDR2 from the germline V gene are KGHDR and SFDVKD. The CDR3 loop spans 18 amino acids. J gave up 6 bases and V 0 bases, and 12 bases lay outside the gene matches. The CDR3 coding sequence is TGTGCCACCAGTGATTTGACTAGCGGGAGCCCAGGTGTCTCCGAGCAGTACTTC. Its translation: CATSDLTSGSPGVSEQYF.

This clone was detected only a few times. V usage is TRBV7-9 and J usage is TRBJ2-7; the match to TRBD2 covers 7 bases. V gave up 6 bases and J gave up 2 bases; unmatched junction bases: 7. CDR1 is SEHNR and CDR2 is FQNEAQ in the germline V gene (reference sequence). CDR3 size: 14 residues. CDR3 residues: CASSSTGTTYEQYF. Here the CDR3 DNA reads TGTGCCAGCAGTTCAACCGGGACTACCTACGAGCAGTACTTC.

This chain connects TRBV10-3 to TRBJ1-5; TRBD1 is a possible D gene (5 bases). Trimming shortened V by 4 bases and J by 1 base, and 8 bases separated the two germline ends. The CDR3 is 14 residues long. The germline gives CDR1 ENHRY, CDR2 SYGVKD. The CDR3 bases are TGTGCCATCAGTGCTCAGGGAAGCAATCAGCCCCAGCATTTT. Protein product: CAISAQGSNQPQHF.

CDR3 in amino acids: CASADSGQLNNEQFF. The CDR3, as DNA: TGTGCCAGCGCAGACTCTGGACAGCTAAACAATGAGCAGTTCTTC. V usage is TRBV28 and J usage is TRBJ2-1; a possible D gene is TRBD1 (6 bases). CDR3 length: 15 residues. Germline V CDR1 and CDR2: MDHEN, SYDVKM. The V end was cut by 8 bases, the J end by 5 bases, with 19 bases between.

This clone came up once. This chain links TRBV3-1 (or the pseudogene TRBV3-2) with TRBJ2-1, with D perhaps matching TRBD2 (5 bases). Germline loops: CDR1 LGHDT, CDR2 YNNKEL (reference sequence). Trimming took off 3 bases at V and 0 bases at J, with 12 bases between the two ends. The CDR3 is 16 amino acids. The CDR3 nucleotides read TGTGCCAGCAGCCAGGTAGTGGGGAGCTCCTACAATGAGCAGTTCTTC. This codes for CASSQVVGSSYNEQFF.

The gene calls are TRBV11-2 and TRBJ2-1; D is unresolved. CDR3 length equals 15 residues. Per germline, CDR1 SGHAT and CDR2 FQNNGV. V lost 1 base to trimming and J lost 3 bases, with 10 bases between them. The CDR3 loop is CASSLVSGIYNEQFF. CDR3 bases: TGTGCCAGCAGCTTAGTATCGGGTATCTACAATGAGCAGTTCTTC.

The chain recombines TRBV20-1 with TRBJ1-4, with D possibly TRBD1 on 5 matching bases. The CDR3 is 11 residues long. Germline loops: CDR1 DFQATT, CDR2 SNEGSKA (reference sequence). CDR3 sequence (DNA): TGCAGCCAGACCCGGGGGGAAAAACTGTTTTTT. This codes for CSQTRGEKLFF.

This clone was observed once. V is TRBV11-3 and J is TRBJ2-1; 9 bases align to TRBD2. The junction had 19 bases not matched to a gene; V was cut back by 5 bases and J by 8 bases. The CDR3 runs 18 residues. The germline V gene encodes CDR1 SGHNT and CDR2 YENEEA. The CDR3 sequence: CASSAGSTSGSWRDEQFF. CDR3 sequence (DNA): TGTGCCAGCAGCGCCGGATCAACTAGCGGGTCATGGAGGGATGAGCAGTTCTTC.

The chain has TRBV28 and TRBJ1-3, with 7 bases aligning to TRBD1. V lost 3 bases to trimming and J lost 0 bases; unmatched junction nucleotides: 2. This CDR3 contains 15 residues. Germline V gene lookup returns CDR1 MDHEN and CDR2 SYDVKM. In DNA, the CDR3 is TGTGCCAGCAGTTTGGGACAGCTCTCTGGAAACACCATATATTTT. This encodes CASSLGQLSGNTIYF.

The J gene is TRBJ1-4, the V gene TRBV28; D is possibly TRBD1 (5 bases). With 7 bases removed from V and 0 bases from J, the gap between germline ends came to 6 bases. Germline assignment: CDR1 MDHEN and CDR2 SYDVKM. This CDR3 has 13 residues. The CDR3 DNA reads TGTGCCAGCACGACAGCAACTAATGAAAAACTGTTTTTT. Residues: CASTTATNEKLFF. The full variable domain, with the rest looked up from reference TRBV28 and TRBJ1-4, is DVKVTQSSRYLVKRTGEKVFLECVQDMDHENMFWYRQDPGLGLRLIYFSYDVKMKEKGDIPEGYSVSREKKERFSLILESASTNQTSMYLCASTTATNEKLFFGSGTQLSVL.

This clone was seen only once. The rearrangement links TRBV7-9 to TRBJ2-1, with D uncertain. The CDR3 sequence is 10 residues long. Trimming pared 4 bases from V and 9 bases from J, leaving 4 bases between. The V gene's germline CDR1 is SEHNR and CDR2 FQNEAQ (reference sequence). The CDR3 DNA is TGTGCCAGCAGCTGGCCTGAGCAGTTCTTC. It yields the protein CASSWPEQFF.

CDR3 sequence: CATLGQGEETQYF. The CDR3 coding sequence is TGTGCCACATTGGGACAGGGGGAAGAGACCCAGTACTTC. V and J are TRBV10-3 and TRBJ2-5; TRBD1 agrees at 11 bases. Germline CDR1 ENHRY, CDR2 SYGVKD. This CDR3 has 13 residues. Losses at the gene ends were 10 bases for V and 3 bases for J; bases not matched to a gene: 4.

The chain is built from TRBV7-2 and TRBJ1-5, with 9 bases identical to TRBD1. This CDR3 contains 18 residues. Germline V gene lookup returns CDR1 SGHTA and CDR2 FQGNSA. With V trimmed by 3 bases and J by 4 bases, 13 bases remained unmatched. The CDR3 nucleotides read TGTGCCAGCAGCTTCAGACACCCCCGACAGGGGGTGAATCAGCCCCAGCATTTT. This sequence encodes CASSFRHPRQGVNQPQHF.